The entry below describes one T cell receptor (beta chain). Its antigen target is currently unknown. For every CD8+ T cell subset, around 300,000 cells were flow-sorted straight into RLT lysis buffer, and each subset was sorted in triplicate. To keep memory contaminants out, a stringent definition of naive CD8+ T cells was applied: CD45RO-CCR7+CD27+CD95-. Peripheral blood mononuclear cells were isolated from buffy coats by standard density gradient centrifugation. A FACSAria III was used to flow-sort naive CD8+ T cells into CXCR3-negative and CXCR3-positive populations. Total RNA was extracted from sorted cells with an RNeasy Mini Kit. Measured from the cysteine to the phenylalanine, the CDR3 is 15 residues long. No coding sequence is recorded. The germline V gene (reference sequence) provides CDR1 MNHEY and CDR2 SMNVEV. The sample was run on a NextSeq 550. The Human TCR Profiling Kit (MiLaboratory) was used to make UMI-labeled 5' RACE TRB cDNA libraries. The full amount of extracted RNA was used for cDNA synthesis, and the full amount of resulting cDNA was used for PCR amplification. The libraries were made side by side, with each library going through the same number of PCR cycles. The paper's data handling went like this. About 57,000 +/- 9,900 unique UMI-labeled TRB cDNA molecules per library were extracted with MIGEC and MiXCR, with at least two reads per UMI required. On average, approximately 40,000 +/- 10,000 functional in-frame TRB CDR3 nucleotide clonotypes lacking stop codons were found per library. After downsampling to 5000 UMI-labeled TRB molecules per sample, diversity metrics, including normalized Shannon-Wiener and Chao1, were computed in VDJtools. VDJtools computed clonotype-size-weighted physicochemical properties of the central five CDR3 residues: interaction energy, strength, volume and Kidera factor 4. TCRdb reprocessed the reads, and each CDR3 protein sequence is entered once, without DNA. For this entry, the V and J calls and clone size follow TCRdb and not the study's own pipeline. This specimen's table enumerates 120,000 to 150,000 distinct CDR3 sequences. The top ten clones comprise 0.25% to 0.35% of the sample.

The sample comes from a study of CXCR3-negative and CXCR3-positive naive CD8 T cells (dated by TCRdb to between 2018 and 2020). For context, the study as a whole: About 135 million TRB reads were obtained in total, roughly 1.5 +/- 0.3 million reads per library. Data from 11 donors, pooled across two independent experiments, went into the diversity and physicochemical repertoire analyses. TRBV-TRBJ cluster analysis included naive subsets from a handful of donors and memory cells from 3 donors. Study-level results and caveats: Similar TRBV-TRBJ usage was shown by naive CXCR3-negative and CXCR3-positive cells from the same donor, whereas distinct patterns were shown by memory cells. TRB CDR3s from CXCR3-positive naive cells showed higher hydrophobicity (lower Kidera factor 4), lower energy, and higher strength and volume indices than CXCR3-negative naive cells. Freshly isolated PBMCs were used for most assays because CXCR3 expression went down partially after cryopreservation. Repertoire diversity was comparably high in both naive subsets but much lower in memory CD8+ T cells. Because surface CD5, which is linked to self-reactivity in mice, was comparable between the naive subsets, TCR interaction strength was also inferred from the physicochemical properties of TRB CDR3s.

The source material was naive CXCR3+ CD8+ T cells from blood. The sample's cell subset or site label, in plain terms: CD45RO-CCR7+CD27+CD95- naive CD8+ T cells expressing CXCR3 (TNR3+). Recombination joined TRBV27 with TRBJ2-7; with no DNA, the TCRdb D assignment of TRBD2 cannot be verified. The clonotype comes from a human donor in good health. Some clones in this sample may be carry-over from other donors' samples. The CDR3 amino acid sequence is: CASTSLRQPSYEQYF.